Listed below are T cell receptor beta chains from one sample, sequenced in a study of early T cells in non-severe SARS-CoV-2 infection. TCRdb re-called the 5' RACE reads through MiXCR, storing one row per CDR3 protein. This table has 55,000 or so distinct CDR3 sequences, roughly 6.2% appearing once. The sequencing input was whole blood. These receptors came from an adult who was a healthcare worker with PCR-confirmed SARS-CoV-2 infection or an uninfected control (not recorded which). Both conserved end residues are part of each CDR3. The order of the fields is V gene, clone size, J gene, D gene, CDR3 protein, CDR3 DNA. D genes are given only for firm matches. The size entry is marked missing in some rows and otherwise reads once, few, many or a size class.

>TRBV11-2|many|TRBJ1-5|-
CASSLEGLEPQHF
TGTGCCAGCAGCCTGGAGGGATTGGAGCCCCAGCATTTT
>TRBV11-2|few|TRBJ2-1|TRBD2
CASSPLGLAYNEQFF
TGTGCCAGCAGCCCACTTGGACTAGCATACAATGAGCAGTTCTTC
>TRBV4-3|many|TRBJ2-2|TRBD2
CASSQLAGGQAGELFF
TGCGCCAGCAGCCAACTAGCGGGGGGCCAAGCCGGGGAGCTGTTTTTT
>TRBV29-1|-|TRBJ1-1|-
CSVEDQVLLNTEAFF
TGCAGCGTTGAAGATCAGGTGTTATTGAACACTGAAGCTTTCTTT
>TRBV6-2/TRBV6-3|-|TRBJ2-2|TRBD2
CASSYPASGVSNTGELFF
TGTGCCAGCAGTTACCCGGCTAGCGGGGTATCGAACACCGGGGAGCTGTTTTTT
>TRBV6-5|few|TRBJ1-6|-
CASSFQTDLNSPLHF
TGTGCCAGCAGTTTCCAGACGGACCTAAATTCACCCCTCCACTTT
>TRBV6-2/TRBV6-3|-|TRBJ2-7|TRBD1
CASSYFAGTGGRDARYEQYF
TGTGCCAGCAGTTACTTCGCCGGGACAGGGGGACGCGACGCCAGATACGAGCAGTACTTC
>TRBV2|few|TRBJ2-7|TRBD2
CASSADGAGYYEQYF
TGTGCCAGCAGTGCAGATGGAGCGGGGTACTACGAGCAGTACTTC
>TRBV14|many|TRBJ2-7|TRBD1
CASSHLVGQGLSEQYF
TGTGCCAGCAGCCATTTGGTCGGACAGGGGCTTTCGGAGCAGTACTTC
>TRBV6-2/TRBV6-3|few|TRBJ2-2|TRBD2
CASSLLAGGNTGELFF
TGTGCCAGCAGTCTTCTAGCGGGGGGTAACACCGGGGAGCTGTTTTTT
>TRBV12-3/TRBV12-4|few|TRBJ2-3|-
CASSPTDYSDTQYF
TGTGCCAGCAGCCCCACCGACTATTCGGATACGCAGTATTTT
>TRBV7-9|-|TRBJ1-4|-
CASSLIGSNEKLFF
TGTGCCAGCAGCTTAATCGGCAGTAATGAAAAACTGTTTTTT
>TRBV5-1|many|TRBJ1-6|TRBD1
CASSPRTGGNSPLHF
TGCGCCAGCAGCCCCCGGACAGGGGGTAATTCACCCCTCCACTTT
>TRBV20-1|few|TRBJ2-1|TRBD1
CSAGGDRVENEQFF
TGCAGTGCAGGGGGGGACAGGGTAGAGAATGAGCAGTTCTTC
>TRBV4-1|-|TRBJ1-1|-
CASSQGVGRTANTEAFF
TGCGCCAGCAGCCAAGGAGTGGGCCGCACAGCGAACACTGAAGCTTTCTTT
>TRBV20-1|many|TRBJ2-5|-
CSARGGQPQYF
TGCAGTGCTAGGGGGGGGCAGCCCCAGTACTTC
>TRBV4-3|-|TRBJ2-2|-
CASSQWGRGNTGELFF
TGCGCCAGCAGCCAATGGGGACGGGGGAACACCGGGGAGCTGTTTTTT
>TRBV18|few|TRBJ1-1|-
CASSPFLDTEAFF
TGTGCCAGCTCACCATTTCTGGACACTGAAGCTTTCTTT
>TRBV25-1|medium-sized|TRBJ1-1|-
CASSEPGSPNTEAFF
TGTGCCAGCAGTGAACCCGGGTCCCCGAACACTGAAGCTTTCTTT
>TRBV6-1|many|TRBJ1-2|-
CASSELSGINYGYTF
TGTGCCAGCAGTGAATTGTCAGGGATTAACTATGGCTACACCTTC
>TRBV5-1|-|TRBJ2-2|TRBD1
CASSHRQGAVTGELFF
TGCGCCAGCAGCCACCGTCAGGGGGCCGTCACCGGGGAGCTGTTTTTT
>TRBV20-1|many|TRBJ2-3|-
CSASGLGTQYF
TGCAGTGCTAGTGGGTTGGGTACGCAGTATTTT
>TRBV6-5|many|TRBJ1-6|-
CASSYAPGTGSPLHF
TGTGCCAGCAGTTACGCCCCGGGGACTGGTTCACCCCTCCACTTT
>TRBV20-1|many|TRBJ2-7|-
CSASSLLSYEQYF
TGCAGTGCTAGTAGCTTACTATCCTACGAGCAGTACTTC
>TRBV6-2/TRBV6-3|-|TRBJ2-1|TRBD2
CASRIPGLAENNEQFF
TGTGCCAGCAGGATCCCGGGACTAGCGGAGAACAATGAGCAGTTCTTC
>TRBV5-8|few|TRBJ2-5|-
CASSLLRFSETQYF
TGTGCCAGCAGCTTGCTAAGGTTTTCCGAGACCCAGTACTTC
>TRBV3-1|-|TRBJ2-7|-
CASSRQTYEQYF
TGTGCCAGCAGTCGACAGACATACGAGCAGTACTTC
>TRBV28|few|TRBJ2-5|TRBD1
CASSSPYLSGTGVRQETQYF
TGTGCCAGCAGTTCCCCCTACTTATCCGGGACAGGGGTCCGCCAAGAGACCCAGTACTTC